The T cell receptor beta chain under discussion was sequenced for a study of vaccination effects on CD4 cells after COVID-19 (dated by TCRdb to about 2022). In terms of the full investigation: Across the study, the median time from the second dose to post-vaccine sampling was 72 days (range 14 to 241). SARS-CoV-2 spike-specific CD4+ TCR repertoires from before and after mRNA vaccination were compared in COVID-19 convalescent patients and in infection-naive vaccine recipients. The full study included around ten COVID-19 convalescent patients and a few SARS-CoV-2-naive healthy vaccine recipients. Cultures from other donors in the study were sequenced using the Oncomine TCR Beta short-read assay on an Illumina iSeq 100. The investigation overall reported the following: Marked clonal contraction was observed in both infection-induced and vaccine-induced clones at late post-vaccination timepoints, consistent with waning T cell responses. Only a small number of convalescent patients were included, and no early post-infection timepoints were available, which limited the study. Among healthy vaccine recipients, nearly all vaccine-induced clones were SARS-CoV-2 mono-reactive, and only 1 of 255 was cross-reactive with common cold coronaviruses.

Deletion took 6 bases off V and 2 bases off J, with a span of 10 bases between the germline ends. Inclusive of the bounding cysteine and phenylalanine, the CDR3 is 14 residues long. Only the CDR3 DNA stays, 42 bases, in frame from base 1. Taken from the germline V gene, the CDR1 and CDR2 loops are LGHNT and FRNRAP. Details on this clone: Its antigen target is currently unknown. The record has no base qualities; no much larger clone is one base away.

In the ViraFEST assay, PBMC were stimulated with viral peptide pools, and TCR sequencing was then used to find antigen-specific CD4+ T cell clonotypes based on their expansion. After about 9 days of culture, CD4+ T cells were isolated with the EasySep CD4+ T cell isolation kit. Two doses of either the BNT162b2 or the mRNA-1273 mRNA SARS-CoV-2 vaccine were administered to participants. Healthy vaccine recipients had no prior SARS-CoV-2 infection, confirmed by negative nucleocapsid antibodies before and after vaccination. About 2.1 million PBMC per well were cultured in IMDM with around 5% human AB serum, 9 to 10 IU/ml IL-2 and gentamicin, plus 10 ug/ml peptides. On days 3 and 7, half of the culture medium was replaced with fresh IL-2-containing medium. Unless noted otherwise, every peptide stimulation condition was grown in triplicate wells. PBMC were separated from whole blood using Ficoll-Paque Plus gradient centrifugation and were then either cryopreserved at -140C or used fresh. The overlapping peptide pools covered the spike proteins of SARS-CoV-2 as well as those of the common cold coronaviruses HCoV-NL63, HCoV-OC43 and HCoV-229E. Genomic DNA was extracted from cultured CD4+ T cells with the QIAamp micro DNA kit.

The receptor library was made with the immunoSEQ multiplex PCR assay. DNA from the cultured, isolated CD4+ T cells was subjected to TCR beta CDR3 sequencing. Turning to the authors' computational methods: Non-productive TCR sequences were discarded, and reads were trimmed to the CDR3 region, with only CDR3s of 7 or more amino acids retained. The MANAFEST web app was used to identify antigen-specific clonotypes by comparing expansion in peptide wells with expansion in reference cultures. To count as positive, a clone had to show expansion at FDR<0.05 compared with the reference and with all other wells, an odds ratio above 5, and a frequency above 0.1% in two replicate wells. Clonotypes significantly expanded in SARS-CoV-2 spike wells and in at least one common cold coronavirus spike condition were defined as cross-reactive. Levenshtein distance calculated with the stringdist R package was used to assess CDR3 similarity, and unrooted trees were constructed with ape in R 3.6.1. This immuneACCESS table, as held by TCRdb, lists in-frame sequences with V and J called but not all clones. Of the missing ones, under half trace to an unresolved V gene in checked studies; the others have no known cause. The V and J calls and clone size are taken from that table; D and trimming were inferred from the DNA. This sample gives over 60,000 clones in total; around 70% of them show up just once. The ten largest clones capture less than 2% of the sample.

The V gene is TRBV12-5 and the J gene is TRBJ1-4, with no confident D gene call. The sample here was CD4+ T cells from PBMCs cultured with HCoV-229E spike peptides, taken after COVID-19 vaccination. The cell subset or site label here, explained by the study, means: HCoV-229E spike overlapping peptide pool stimulation. This clonotype was obtained from a human donor who received a COVID-19 vaccine. The CDR3 region reads CASGPGTTNEKLFF. The DNA reads TGTGCTAGTGGCCCGGGTACGACTAATGAAAAACTGTTTTTT.